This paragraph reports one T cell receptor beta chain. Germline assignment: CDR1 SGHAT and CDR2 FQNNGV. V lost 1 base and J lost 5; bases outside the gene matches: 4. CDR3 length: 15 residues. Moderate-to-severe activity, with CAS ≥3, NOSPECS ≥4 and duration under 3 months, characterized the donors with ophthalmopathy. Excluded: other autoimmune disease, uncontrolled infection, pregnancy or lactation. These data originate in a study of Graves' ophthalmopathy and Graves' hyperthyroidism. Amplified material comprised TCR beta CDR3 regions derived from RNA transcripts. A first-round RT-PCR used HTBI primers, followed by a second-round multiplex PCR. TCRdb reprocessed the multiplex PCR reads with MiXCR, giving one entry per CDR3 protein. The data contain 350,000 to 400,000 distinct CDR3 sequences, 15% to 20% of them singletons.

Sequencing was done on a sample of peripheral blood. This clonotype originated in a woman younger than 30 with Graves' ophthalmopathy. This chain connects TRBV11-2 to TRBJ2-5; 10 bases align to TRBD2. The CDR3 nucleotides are TGTGCCAGCAGCTTAGTTTTTAGCGGGAGGGAGACCCAGTACTTC. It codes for CASSLVFSGRETQYF. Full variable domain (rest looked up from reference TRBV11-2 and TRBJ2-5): EAGVAQSPRYKIIEKRQSVAFWCNPISGHATLYWYQQILGQGPKLLIQFQNNGVVDDSQLPKDRFSAERLKGVDSTLKIQPAKLEDSAVYLCASSLVFSGRETQYFGPGTRLLVL.